Each of the 14 T cell receptor beta chains below was sequenced from the same sample in a study of blood T cell repertoires in COVID-19. Libraries were prepared by immunoSEQ multiplex PCR; TCRdb keeps only in-frame clonotypes and omits some of them. Altogether just over 95,000 clones are present, around 80% being singletons, with the ten largest covering 4.1%. What was sequenced was peripheral blood. The receptors come from a man in his sixties with acute or convalescent COVID-19.

The rearrangement links TRBV6-5 to TRBJ1-2, with D tentatively TRBD1 (6 bases). Trimming cost V 4 bases and J 7 bases, with 19 bases left between them. From germline, CDR1 is MNHEY and CDR2 SVGAGI. This CDR3 region has 15 residues. CDR3 bases: TGTGCCAGCAGTTCGAACCTAGGACAGAATGGTGGCTACACCTTC. Translated, it gives CASSSNLGQNGGYTF.

The chain couples TRBV7-9 to TRBJ2-2, with TRBD2 matching over 10 bases. The CDR3 runs 14 residues. Germline loops: CDR1 SEHNR, CDR2 FQNEAQ (reference sequence). Trimming removed 4 bases from V and 7 bases from J; junction bases left unmatched: 3. The CDR3 is CASSYSGRSGELFF. CDR3 nucleotide sequence: TGTGCCAGCAGCTATAGCGGGAGGAGCGGGGAGCTGTTTTTT. The entire variable domain, with the rest obtained from reference TRBV7-9 and TRBJ2-2, is as follows: DTGVSQNPRHKITKRGQNVTFRCDPISEHNRLYWYRQTLGQGPEFLTYFQNEAQLEKSRLLSDRFSAERPKGSFSTLEIQRTEQGDSAMYLCASSYSGRSGELFFGEGSRLTVL.

The J gene is TRBJ1-1, the V gene TRBV2; D is unclear. V lost 7 bases and J lost 0, with 6 bases in between. CDR3 length: 12 residues. CDR1 and CDR2 from the germline V gene are SNHLY and FYNNEI. This CDR3 is CASKDLNTEAFF. CDR3 coding DNA: TGTGCCAGCAAGGACTTGAACACTGAAGCTTTCTTT.

The chain is built from TRBV5-1 and TRBJ2-3; 14 nucleotides align to TRBD2. Germline trimming cut 4 bases from V and 4 bases from J; bases unmatched to any gene: 5. The germline CDR1 and CDR2 sequences are SGHRS and YFSETQ. The CDR3 covers 16 residues. DNA of the CDR3: TGCGCCAGCAGCACTGGGACTAGCGGGGGCGCAGATACGCAGTATTTT. Encoded protein: CASSTGTSGGADTQYF. The entire variable domain, with the rest obtained from reference TRBV5-1 and TRBJ2-3, is as follows: KAGVTQTPRYLIKTRGQQVTLSCSPISGHRSVSWYQQTPGQGLQFLFEYFSETQRNKGNFPGRFSGRQFSNSRSEMNVSTLELGDSALYLCASSTGTSGGADTQYFGPGTRLTVL.

This chain connects TRBV7-2 to TRBJ2-5; TRBD2 agrees at 11 bases. The junction had 9 bases not matched to a gene; V was cut back by 3 bases and J by 3 bases. CDR3 size: 17 residues. From germline, CDR1 is SGHTA and CDR2 FQGNSA. This CDR3 is CASSLSLTSGGKETQYF. CDR3 DNA sequence: TGTGCCAGCAGCTTGTCCCTAACTAGCGGGGGAAAAGAGACCCAGTACTTC.

This sequence joins TRBV29-1 and TRBJ2-7; 7 bases agree with TRBD1. The germline V gene has CDR1 SQVTM and CDR2 ANQGSEA. V trimming: 5 bases; J trimming: 4 bases; junction bases outside the gene matches: 2. The CDR3 consists of 11 residues. The CDR3 nucleotides are TGCAGCGTTTGGACAGGATACGAGCAGTACGTC. Amino acids: CSVWTGYEQYV.

This sequence joins TRBV14 and TRBJ2-7; perhaps TRBD1 as D (6 bases). V gave up 5 bases and J gave up 9 bases, with 11 bases separating them. Per germline, CDR1 SGHDN and CDR2 FVKESK. The CDR3 is 11 amino acids. The CDR3 nucleotides are TGTGCCAGCAGCTCCGGACAGAGGCAGTACTTC. This translates into CASSSGQRQYF.

V is TRBV30 and J is TRBJ1-2; 7 bases fit TRBD1. The CDR3 sequence is 15 residues long. CDR1 and CDR2 (germline): GTSNPN, SVGIG (reference sequence). V shed 2 bases, J shed 6 bases, and the junction held 12 bases outside the gene matches. CDR3 bases: TGTGCCTGGAGTTCTACAGGGGAAATCTCCCATGGCTACACCTTC. Translation gives CAWSSTGEISHGYTF.

This rearrangement joins TRBV30 to TRBJ2-7; TRBD2 might be the D (6 bases). This CDR3 is 11 amino acids long. The ends were cut back, 5 bases at V and 7 bases at J, with 12 bases in the middle. Germline CDR1 is GTSNPN and CDR2 is SVGIG (reference sequence). The CDR3 DNA reads as TGTGCCTGGGGGACTCTCGGAGAGCAGTACTTC. Its protein is CAWGTLGEQYF.

The rearrangement links TRBV7-2 to TRBJ2-3; TRBD2 matches at 10 bases. CDR3 length: 17 residues. The germline CDR1 and CDR2 sequences are SGHTA and FQGNSA. V trimming: 1 base; J trimming: 4 bases; junction bases outside the gene matches: 8. CDR3 nucleotide sequence: TGTGCCAGCAGCTTAGGGGGTAGAGCGGGAGGGGCAGATACGCAGTATTTT. It is translated as CASSLGGRAGGADTQYF.

The gene calls are TRBV7-2 and TRBJ1-5; possible D gene TRBD1, 6 bases. Trimming removed 5 bases at V and 6 bases at J, with 14 bases between. The CDR3 is made up of 14 amino acids. The V gene's germline CDR1 is SGHTA and CDR2 FQGNSA. CDR3 loop: CASSRRTDGQPQHF. CDR3 nucleotide sequence: TGTGCCAGCAGCCGCCGGACAGACGGTCAGCCCCAGCATTTT.

The CDR3 bases are TGTGCCAGCAGTACAGGGTTGGAGACCCAGTACTTC. Its protein product is CASSTGLETQYF. The J gene is TRBJ2-5, the V gene TRBV12-3 or TRBV12-4; possibly TRBD1 for D (6 bases). This CDR3 comprises 12 residues. V was pared by 5 bases and J by 5 bases, with 9 bases between.

This clone was picked up one time. The V gene is TRBV18, the J gene TRBJ1-2, with a tentative D call TRBD1 (6 bases). V lost 0 bases, J lost 4 bases, and 15 bases lay in between. This CDR3 spans 16 amino acids. Germline loops: CDR1 KGHSH, CDR2 LQKENI. Written as DNA, the CDR3 is TGTGCCAGCTCACCACCTTCAATGGGGGCCAGCTATGGCTACACCTTC. This translates into CASSPPSMGASYGYTF.

The J gene is TRBJ2-7, the V gene TRBV6-2 or TRBV6-3, with 10 positions matching TRBD1. Germline CDR1 is MNHEY and CDR2 is SVGEGT. This CDR3 region has 16 residues. With V trimmed by 4 bases and J by 6 bases, 12 bases remained unmatched. The chain's CDR3 is CASSFHQGQGRLEQYV. The CDR3 DNA reads as TGTGCCAGCAGTTTCCACCAGGGACAGGGGCGGCTCGAGCAGTACGTC.